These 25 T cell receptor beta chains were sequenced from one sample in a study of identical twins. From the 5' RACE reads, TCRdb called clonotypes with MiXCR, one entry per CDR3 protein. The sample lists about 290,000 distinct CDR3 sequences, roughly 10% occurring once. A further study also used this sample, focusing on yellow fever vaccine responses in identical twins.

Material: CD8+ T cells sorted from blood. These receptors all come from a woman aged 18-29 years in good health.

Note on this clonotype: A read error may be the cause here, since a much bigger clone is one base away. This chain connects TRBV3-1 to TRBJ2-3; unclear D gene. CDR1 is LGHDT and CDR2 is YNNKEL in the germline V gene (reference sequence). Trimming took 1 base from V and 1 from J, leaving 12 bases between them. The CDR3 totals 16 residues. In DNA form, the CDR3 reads TGTGCCAGCAGCCAAGTTTCCCGATTGGGCACAGATACGCAGTATTTT. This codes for CASSQVSRLGTDTQYF.

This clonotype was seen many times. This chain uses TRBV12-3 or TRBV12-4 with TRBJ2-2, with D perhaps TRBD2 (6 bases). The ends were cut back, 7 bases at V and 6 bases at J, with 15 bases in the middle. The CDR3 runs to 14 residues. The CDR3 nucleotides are TGTGCCAGCACCACGAGGGCGGGGTCCGGGGAGCTGTTTTTT. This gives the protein CASTTRAGSGELFF.

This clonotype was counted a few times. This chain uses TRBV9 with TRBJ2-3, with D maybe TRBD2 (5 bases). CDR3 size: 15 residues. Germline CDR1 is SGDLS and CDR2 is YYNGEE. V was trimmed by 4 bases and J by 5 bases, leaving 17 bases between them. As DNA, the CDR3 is TGTGCCAGCAGCACTTCTGGGGAGAGGATAGATACGCAGTATTTT. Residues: CASSTSGERIDTQYF.

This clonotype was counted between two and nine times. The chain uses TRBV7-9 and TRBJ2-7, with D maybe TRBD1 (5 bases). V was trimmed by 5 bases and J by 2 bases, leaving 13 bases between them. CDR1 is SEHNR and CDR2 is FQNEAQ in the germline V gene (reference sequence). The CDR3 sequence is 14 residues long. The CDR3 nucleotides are TGTGCCAGCAGCATCGACAGTTTAACCTACGAGCAGTACTTC. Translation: CASSIDSLTYEQYF. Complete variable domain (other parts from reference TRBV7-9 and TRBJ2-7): DTGVSQNPRHKITKRGQNVTFRCDPISEHNRLYWYRQTLGQGPEFLTYFQNEAQLEKSRLLSDRFSAERPKGSFSTLEIQRTEQGDSAMYLCASSIDSLTYEQYFGPGTRLTVT.

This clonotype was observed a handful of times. CDR3 loop: CASSLGGEGSPLHF. CDR3 DNA: TGTGCCAGCAGCTTAGGGGGGGAGGGTTCACCCCTCCACTTT. The chain uses TRBV7-2 and TRBJ1-6; D is perhaps TRBD1 (5 bases). Trimming left V 1 base short and J 9 bases short, with 10 bases between. Looked up from germline, CDR1 is SGHTA and CDR2 is FQGNSA. The length of the CDR3 is 14 residues.

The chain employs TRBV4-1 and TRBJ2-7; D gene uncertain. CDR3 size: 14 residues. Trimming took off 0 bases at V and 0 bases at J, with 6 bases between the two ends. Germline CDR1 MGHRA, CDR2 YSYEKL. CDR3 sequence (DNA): TGCGCCAGCAGCCAAGATGTCGGCTCCTACGAGCAGTACTTC. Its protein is CASSQDVGSYEQYF.

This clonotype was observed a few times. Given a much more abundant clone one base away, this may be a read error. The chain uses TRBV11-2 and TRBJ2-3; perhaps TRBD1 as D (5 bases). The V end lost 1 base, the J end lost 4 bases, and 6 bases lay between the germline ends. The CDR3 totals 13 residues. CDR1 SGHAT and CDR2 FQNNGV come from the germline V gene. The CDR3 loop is CASSLVGADTQYF. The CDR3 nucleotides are TGTGCCAGCAGCTTAGTAGGGGCAGATACGCAGTATTTT. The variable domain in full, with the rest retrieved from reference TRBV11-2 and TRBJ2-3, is EAGVAQSPRYKIIEKRQSVAFWCNPISGHATLYWYQQILGQGPKLLIQFQNNGVVDDSQLPKDRFSAERLKGVDSTLKIQPAKLEDSAVYLCASSLVGADTQYFGPGTRLTVL.

This chain's CDR3 is CASSYSSSGPYNEQFF. DNA for the CDR3: TGTGCCAGCAGTTACTCGTCTAGCGGGCCCTACAATGAGCAGTTCTTC. V is TRBV6-2 or TRBV6-3 and J is TRBJ2-1; 8 nucleotides match TRBD2. This CDR3 is built from 16 residues. Per the germline V gene, CDR1 is MNHEY and CDR2 is SVGEGT. With 0 bases clipped from V and 2 bases from J, the junction kept 3 bases outside the gene matches.

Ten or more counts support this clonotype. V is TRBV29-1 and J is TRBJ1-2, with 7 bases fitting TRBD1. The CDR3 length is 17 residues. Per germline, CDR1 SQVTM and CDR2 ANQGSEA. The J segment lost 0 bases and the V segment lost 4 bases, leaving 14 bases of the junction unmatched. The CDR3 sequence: CSVVGVTGEPSNYGYTF. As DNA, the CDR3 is TGCAGCGTTGTAGGCGTTACAGGGGAGCCCTCTAACTATGGCTACACCTTC.

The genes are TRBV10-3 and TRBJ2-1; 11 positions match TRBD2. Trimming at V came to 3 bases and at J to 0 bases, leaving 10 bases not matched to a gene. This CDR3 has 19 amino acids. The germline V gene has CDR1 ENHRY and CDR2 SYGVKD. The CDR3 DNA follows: TGTGCCATCAGTGACGGTCTAGCGGGGGGACCTAGCTCCTACAATGAGCAGTTCTTC. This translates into CAISDGLAGGPSSYNEQFF.

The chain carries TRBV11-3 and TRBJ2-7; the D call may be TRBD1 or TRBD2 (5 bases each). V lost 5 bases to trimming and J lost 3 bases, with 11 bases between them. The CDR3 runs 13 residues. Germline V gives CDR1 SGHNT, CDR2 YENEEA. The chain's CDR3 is CASSQGANYEQYF. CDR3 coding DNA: TGTGCCAGCAGCCAGGGAGCGAACTACGAGCAGTACTTC.

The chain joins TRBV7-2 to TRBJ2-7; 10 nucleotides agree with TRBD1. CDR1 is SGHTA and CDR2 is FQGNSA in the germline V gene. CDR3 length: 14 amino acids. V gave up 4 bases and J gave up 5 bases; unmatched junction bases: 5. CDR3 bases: TGTGCCAGCAGCTACGGGACAGGGGTCCACGAGCAGTACTTC. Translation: CASSYGTGVHEQYF.

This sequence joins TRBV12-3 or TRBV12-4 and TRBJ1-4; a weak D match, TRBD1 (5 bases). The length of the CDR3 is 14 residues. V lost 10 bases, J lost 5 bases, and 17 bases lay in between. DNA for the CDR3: TGTGCCACCGGGCGTTTCGGGGCGAATGAAAAACTGTTTTTT. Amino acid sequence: CATGRFGANEKLFF.

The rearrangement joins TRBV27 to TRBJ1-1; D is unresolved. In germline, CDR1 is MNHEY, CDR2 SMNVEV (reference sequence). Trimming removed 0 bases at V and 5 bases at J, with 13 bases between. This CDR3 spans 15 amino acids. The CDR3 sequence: CASSLSVRGRTEAFF. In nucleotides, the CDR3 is TGTGCCAGCAGTTTATCGGTACGGGGAAGAACTGAAGCTTTCTTT.

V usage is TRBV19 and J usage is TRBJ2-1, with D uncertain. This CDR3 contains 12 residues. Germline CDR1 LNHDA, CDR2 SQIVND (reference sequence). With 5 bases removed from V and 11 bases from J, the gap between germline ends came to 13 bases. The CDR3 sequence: CASSLNVNKQFF. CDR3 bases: TGTGCCAGTAGTTTGAACGTAAATAAGCAGTTCTTC.

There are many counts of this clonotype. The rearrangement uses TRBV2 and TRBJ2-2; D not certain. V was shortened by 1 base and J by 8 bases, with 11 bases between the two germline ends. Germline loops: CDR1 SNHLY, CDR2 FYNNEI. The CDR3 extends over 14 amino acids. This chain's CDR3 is CASSEGSLAGELFF. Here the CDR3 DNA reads TGTGCCAGCAGTGAAGGGTCCTTGGCGGGGGAGCTGTTTTTT.

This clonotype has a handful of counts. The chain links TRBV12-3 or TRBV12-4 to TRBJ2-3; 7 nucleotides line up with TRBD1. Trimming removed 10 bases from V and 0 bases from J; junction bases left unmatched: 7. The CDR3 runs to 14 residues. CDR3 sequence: CATQDRSSTDTQYF. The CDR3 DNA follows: TGTGCCACGCAGGACAGGTCTAGCACAGATACGCAGTATTTT.

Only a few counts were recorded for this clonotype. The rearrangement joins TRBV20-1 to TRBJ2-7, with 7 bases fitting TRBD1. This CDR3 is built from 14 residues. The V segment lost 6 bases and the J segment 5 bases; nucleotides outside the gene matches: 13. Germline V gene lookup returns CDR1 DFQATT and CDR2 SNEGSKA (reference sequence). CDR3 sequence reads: CSAGAIKGQDEQYF. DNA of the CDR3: TGCAGTGCGGGAGCAATCAAAGGACAGGACGAGCAGTACTTC.

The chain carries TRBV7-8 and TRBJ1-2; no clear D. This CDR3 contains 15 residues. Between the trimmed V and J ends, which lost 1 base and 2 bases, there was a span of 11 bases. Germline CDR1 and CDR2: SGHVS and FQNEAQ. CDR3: CASSLVAGSNYGYTF. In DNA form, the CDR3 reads TGTGCCAGCAGCTTAGTGGCAGGCTCGAACTATGGCTACACCTTC. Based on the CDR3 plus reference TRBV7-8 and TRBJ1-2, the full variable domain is GAGVSQSPRYKVAKRGQDVALRCDPISGHVSLFWYQQALGQGPEFLTYFQNEAQLDKSGLPSDRFFAERPEGSVSTLKIQRTQQEDSAVYLCASSLVAGSNYGYTFGSGTRLTVV.

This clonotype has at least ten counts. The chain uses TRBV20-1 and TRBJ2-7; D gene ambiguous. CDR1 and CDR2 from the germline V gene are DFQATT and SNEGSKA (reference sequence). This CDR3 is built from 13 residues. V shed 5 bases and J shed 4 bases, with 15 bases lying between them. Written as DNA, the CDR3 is TGCAGTGCTTACGCCATACCAACGTACGAGCAGTACTTC. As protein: CSAYAIPTYEQYF.

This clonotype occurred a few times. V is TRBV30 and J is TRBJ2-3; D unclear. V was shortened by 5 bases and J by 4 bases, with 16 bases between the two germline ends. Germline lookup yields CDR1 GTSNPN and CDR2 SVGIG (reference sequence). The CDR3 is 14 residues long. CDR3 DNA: TGTGCCTGGGCACGGGCGATTGGGGCAGATACGCAGTATTTT. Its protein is CAWARAIGADTQYF. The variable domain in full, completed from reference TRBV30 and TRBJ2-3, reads SQTIHQWPATLVQPVGSPLSLECTVEGTSNPNLYWYRQAAGRGLQLLFYSVGIGQISSEVPQNLSASRPQDRQFILSSKKLLLSDSGFYLCAWARAIGADTQYFGPGTRLTVL.

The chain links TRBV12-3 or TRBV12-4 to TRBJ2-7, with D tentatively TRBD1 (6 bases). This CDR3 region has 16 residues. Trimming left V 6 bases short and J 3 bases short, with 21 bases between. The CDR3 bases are TGTGCCAGCAGATCTTCTACCCGGACAGATTTCTACGAGCAGTACTTC. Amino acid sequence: CASRSSTRTDFYEQYF.

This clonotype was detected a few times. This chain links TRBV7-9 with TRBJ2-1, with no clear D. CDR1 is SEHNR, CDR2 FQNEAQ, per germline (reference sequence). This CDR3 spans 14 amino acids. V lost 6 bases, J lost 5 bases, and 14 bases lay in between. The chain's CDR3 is CASSFIPAHNEQFF. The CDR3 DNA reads TGTGCCAGCAGTTTCATCCCCGCCCACAATGAGCAGTTCTTC. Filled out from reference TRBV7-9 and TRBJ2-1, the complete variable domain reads DTGVSQNPRHKITKRGQNVTFRCDPISEHNRLYWYRQTLGQGPEFLTYFQNEAQLEKSRLLSDRFSAERPKGSFSTLEIQRTEQGDSAMYLCASSFIPAHNEQFFGPGTRLTVL.

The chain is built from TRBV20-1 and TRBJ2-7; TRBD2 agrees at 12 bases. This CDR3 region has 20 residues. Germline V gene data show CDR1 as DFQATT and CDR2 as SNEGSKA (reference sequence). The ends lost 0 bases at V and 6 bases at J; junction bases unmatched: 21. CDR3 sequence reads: CSARDIGTSGPWGLESEQYF. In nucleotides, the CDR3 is TGCAGTGCTAGAGATATCGGGACTAGCGGGCCCTGGGGTTTAGAGTCCGAGCAGTACTTC.

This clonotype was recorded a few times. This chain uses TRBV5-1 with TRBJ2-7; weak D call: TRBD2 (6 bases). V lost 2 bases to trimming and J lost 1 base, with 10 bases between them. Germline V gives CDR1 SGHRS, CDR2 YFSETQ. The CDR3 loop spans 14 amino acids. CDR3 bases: TGCGCCAGCAGCTTTGTAGCGGATTCCTACGAGCAGTACTTC. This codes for CASSFVADSYEQYF.